This T cell receptor beta chain was obtained from a study of blood T cells in healthy people across ages. Study outcomes and limitations: Any changes in expanded clonotypes were possibly confounded, as donor CMV status remained unknown. One million T cells yielded diversity estimates that were considered underestimates.

Using a J-beta primer mix together with a sample-barcoded 5' primer, a second PCR was run for roughly 7 to 11 cycles. Via MiXCR, TCRdb re-called the 5' RACE reads, giving one row per CDR3 protein. Among 730,000 or so distinct CDR3 sequences listed, 43% were seen once. This clonotype showed up just once. Its antigen is still unknown. Each of the donors had approximately 10 milliliters of peripheral blood drawn into EDTA-treated Vacutainer tubes. Total RNA extracted from each sample amounted to at least 6 micrograms. The CDR3 is 14 amino acids. The junction had 4 bases not matched to a gene; V was cut back by 5 bases and J by 1 base. Per the germline V gene, CDR1 is SGHAT and CDR2 is FQNNGV.

The chain has TRBV11-2 and TRBJ2-5; 7 nucleotides align to TRBD2. Source material: blood. This clonotype was sampled from a woman between 55 and 75 years old in good health. CDR3: CASSPGRAQETQYF. DNA for the CDR3: TGTGCCAGCAGCCCTGGGAGGGCCCAAGAGACCCAGTACTTC. The entire variable domain, with the rest obtained from reference TRBV11-2 and TRBJ2-5, is as follows: EAGVAQSPRYKIIEKRQSVAFWCNPISGHATLYWYQQILGQGPKLLIQFQNNGVVDDSQLPKDRFSAERLKGVDSTLKIQPAKLEDSAVYLCASSPGRAQETQYFGPGTRLLVL.